The subject of this entry is one TCR beta chain. The data were taken from a study of cytomegalovirus exposure and HLA in healthy donors. Method: immunoSEQ multiplex PCR; TCRdb's copy keeps in-frame clones and lacks some. This table has 250,000 to 350,000 clones, around 90% appearing once. The CDR3 is 15 amino acids. Between the trimmed V and J ends, which lost 4 bases and 2 bases, there was a span of 14 bases. The V gene's germline CDR1 is MGHDK and CDR2 SYGVNS. The donors belonged to the approximately 120-subject validation cohort, separate from the roughly 700-subject first cohort. The sequence was collected from a man aged 25-45 years in good health and CMV-seronegative. The V gene is TRBV25-1, the J gene TRBJ1-1; no clear D gene. The sample comprised PBMCs. The chain's CDR3 is CASSVEGRENTEAFF. The CDR3 DNA is TGTGCCAGCAGTGTAGAGGGAAGAGAAAACACTGAAGCTTTCTTT.